The 9 T cell receptor beta chains reported below all come from one sample, sequenced in a study of response to subunit inactivated influenza vaccine listed by TCRdb under 2018. Libraries were made using RT-PCR. This sample was sequenced with an Illumina HiSeq 2500. The raw public reads went through TCRdb reprocessing: fastp at Q25, MiXCR clone calling, in-frame beta chains kept. CDR3 protein sequences are deduplicated, and each keeps its most common genes and DNA. The sample table holds roughly 760,000 distinct CDR3 sequences, of which approximately 22% were seen once. Of the sample, 10% to 13% is held by the ten largest clones. This specimen was PBMCs from blood, taken around 5 days after vaccination. The receptors derive from a man aged 45-65 years who received an inactivated influenza vaccine. Donor details come from another sample of the same person, matched by shared clones.

This clonotype was seen more than once but under ten times. V gene TRBV7-9 combines with J gene TRBJ2-2; no clear D gene. Germline loops: CDR1 SEHNR, CDR2 FQNEAQ (reference sequence). This CDR3 comprises 15 residues. V lost 5 bases and J lost 8, with 18 bases in between. Here the CDR3 reads CASSLGPRKNGELFF. In DNA form, the CDR3 reads TGTGCCAGCAGCCTAGGGCCAAGGAAAAATGGGGAGCTGTTTTTT. Full variable domain (outside the CDR3, taken from reference TRBV7-9 and TRBJ2-2): DTGVSQNPRHKITKRGQNVTFRCDPISEHNRLYWYRQTLGQGPEFLTYFQNEAQLEKSRLLSDRFSAERPKGSFSTLEIQRTEQGDSAMYLCASSLGPRKNGELFFGEGSRLTVL.

This chain joins TRBV7-2 and TRBJ2-5, with 8 bases that match TRBD2. Germline lookup yields CDR1 SGHTA and CDR2 FQGNSA. The junction had 12 bases not matched to a gene; V was cut back by 2 bases and J by 4 bases. This CDR3 is 17 amino acids long. CDR3 sequence reads: CASSLKYYGRAAETQYF. The DNA for the CDR3 is TGTGCCAGCAGCTTAAAGTACTACGGGAGGGCCGCAGAGACCCAGTACTTC.

There are a few counts of this clonotype. The chain couples TRBV29-1 to TRBJ2-7; 11 bases align to TRBD1. Germline lookup yields CDR1 SQVTM and CDR2 ANQGSEA. J gave up 0 bases and V 6 bases, and 4 bases lay outside the gene matches. The CDR3 has 14 amino acids. Written as DNA, the CDR3 is TGCAGCGTCCTCGGGACAGGGGGCTCCTACGAGCAGTACTTC. It encodes CSVLGTGGSYEQYF.

The V gene is TRBV6-6, the J gene TRBJ2-7; TRBD1 might be the D (5 bases). V lost 2 bases to trimming and J lost 3 bases, with 8 bases between them. This CDR3 contains 13 residues. Germline CDR1 reads MNHNY; CDR2 reads SVGAGI (reference sequence). CDR3 in amino acids: CASSYIRGYEQYF. DNA of the CDR3: TGTGCCAGCAGTTACATTAGGGGCTACGAGCAGTACTTC.

This clonotype appeared many times. The gene calls are TRBV18 and TRBJ2-7; 8 bases line up with TRBD1. V gave up 1 base and J gave up 6 bases; unmatched junction bases: 8. Germline loops: CDR1 KGHSH, CDR2 LQKENI. The CDR3 extends over 15 amino acids. Here the CDR3 reads CASSPRGLQGVEQYF. The DNA of the CDR3 is TGTGCCAGCTCACCACGGGGATTACAGGGGGTCGAGCAGTACTTC.

The chain is built from TRBV6-2 or TRBV6-3 and TRBJ1-4; D not certain. Germline CDR1 is MNHEY and CDR2 is SVGEGT. V was clipped by 2 bases and J by 0 bases, with 7 bases between them. This CDR3 is built from 15 residues. CDR3 amino acids: CASSYIGPTNEKLFF. The DNA for the CDR3 is TGTGCCAGCAGTTACATCGGACCAACTAATGAAAAACTGTTTTTT.

This clonotype was seen only a few times. The CDR3 reads CSVPRGVSTDTQYF. The CDR3 region has the DNA TGCAGCGTCCCTCGAGGCGTTAGCACAGATACGCAGTATTTT. This chain joins TRBV29-1 and TRBJ2-3; D remains unclear. Deletions cut 6 bases from V and 0 bases from J, with 13 bases between. The CDR3 covers 14 residues. Germline V gives CDR1 SQVTM, CDR2 ANQGSEA.

This rearrangement joins TRBV28 to TRBJ2-1, with D perhaps TRBD2 (5 bases). The CDR3 length is 14 residues. CDR1 and CDR2 (germline): MDHEN, SYDVKM. V was trimmed by 5 bases and J by 9 bases, leaving 17 bases between them. CDR3 DNA sequence: TGTGCCAGCAGTCCCAGGACTGCGCCGGGTGAGCAGTTCTTC. It translates to CASSPRTAPGEQFF.

This clonotype was observed a handful of times. The CDR3 is CASSQAPGRDQPQHF. CDR3 coding DNA: TGCGCCAGCAGCCAAGCTCCGGGTCGAGATCAGCCCCAGCATTTT. The chain carries TRBV4-1 and TRBJ1-5, with no clear D. CDR1 and CDR2 from the germline V gene are MGHRA and YSYEKL. The CDR3 runs to 15 residues. V gave up 1 base and J gave up 5 bases, with 12 bases separating them.